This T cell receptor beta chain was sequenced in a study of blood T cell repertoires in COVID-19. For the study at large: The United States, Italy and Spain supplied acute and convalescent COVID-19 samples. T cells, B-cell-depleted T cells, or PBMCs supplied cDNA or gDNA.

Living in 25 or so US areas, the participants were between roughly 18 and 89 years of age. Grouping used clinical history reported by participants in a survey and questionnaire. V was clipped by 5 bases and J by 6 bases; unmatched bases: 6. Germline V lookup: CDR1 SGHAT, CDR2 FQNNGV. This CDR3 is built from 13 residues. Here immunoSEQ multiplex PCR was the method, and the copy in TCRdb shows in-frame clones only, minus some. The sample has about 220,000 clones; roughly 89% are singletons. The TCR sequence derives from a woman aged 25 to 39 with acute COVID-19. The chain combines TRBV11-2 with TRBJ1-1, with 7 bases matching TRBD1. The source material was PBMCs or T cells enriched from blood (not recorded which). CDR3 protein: CASSRGQAAEAFF. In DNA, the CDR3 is TGTGCCAGCAGCCGCGGACAGGCAGCTGAAGCTTTCTTT.